These T cell receptor beta chains were read from a single sample in a study of PD-1 blockade in classical Hodgkin lymphoma. Data came from immunoSEQ multiplex PCR; TCRdb stores just in-frame clones and leaves some out. The sample records 13,000 to 15,000 clones, around 83% being singletons. Sequencing used peripheral blood mononuclear cells (PBMCs), obtained at baseline. All receptors derive from a human donor with classical Hodgkin lymphoma. Both conserved end residues are part of each CDR3. A D gene is named only where the DNA matches it firmly. The size field is filled for only some rows; it gives once, few, many or a size class.

-	11	TRBJ2-7	-	TRBV7-9	TGTGCCAGCAGCTTTATGGACGAGCAGTACTTC	CASSFMDEQYF
-	15	TRBJ2-3	TRBD2	TRBV5-6	TGTGCCAGCAGCTTGGGCGGGGGATCCACAGATACGCAGTATTTT	CASSLGGGSTDTQYF
-	12	TRBJ2-7	-	TRBV10-3	TGTGCCATCAGTGAAAGTAGCTACGAGCAGTACTTC	CAISESSYEQYF
-	15	TRBJ2-1	-	TRBV9	TGTGCCAGCAGCGTAGCTCCGGGCAGTGATGGTGAGCAGTTCTTC	CASSVAPGSDGEQFF
-	15	TRBJ1-1	TRBD1	TRBV7-2	TGTGCCAGCAGCTTAGCCTGGACAGGGGGCACTGAAGCTTTCTTT	CASSLAWTGGTEAFF
-	15	TRBJ2-2	TRBD1	TRBV4-2	TGTGCCAGCGCCCTGGACAGGCTGGGGACCGGGGAGCTGTTTTTT	CASALDRLGTGELFF
-	15	TRBJ2-5	TRBD1	TRBV19	TGTGCCAGTAGTAAGGCAGGGGGCGCACAAGAGACCCAGTACTTC	CASSKAGGAQETQYF
-	15	TRBJ2-3	-	TRBV9	TGTGCCAGCAGCGTAGAGGGACTGCCCACAGATACGCAGTATTTT	CASSVEGLPTDTQYF
few	15	TRBJ1-6	-	TRBV4-3	TGCGCCAGCAGCCAATACAGGGACGGGAATTCACCCCTCCACTTT	CASSQYRDGNSPLHF
-	14	TRBJ1-2	-	TRBV29-1	TGCAGCGTGGTGGGTACAGGGAATGTCTATGGCTACACCTTC	CSVVGTGNVYGYTF
-	13	TRBJ2-7	-	TRBV19	TGTGCCAGTAGTGCCGCAGGGGTCTACGAGCAGTACTTC	CASSAAGVYEQYF
-	14	TRBJ2-7	-	TRBV27	TGTGCCAGCAGTTTATCTTTGCCCGCCTACGAGCAGTACTTC	CASSLSLPAYEQYF
-	15	TRBJ1-1	-	TRBV10-3	TGTGCCATCAAGGACAGTAAAAAAGGGGACACTGAAGCTTTCTTT	CAIKDSKKGDTEAFF
-	14	TRBJ2-7	-	TRBV7-9	TGTGCCAGTTACCCACTTCAGGTCGTATACGAGCAGTACTTC	CASYPLQVVYEQYF
-	13	TRBJ1-1	-	TRBV10-3	TGTGCCATCAGCCGCTTGGTAAACACTGAAGCTTTCTTT	CAISRLVNTEAFF
-	14	TRBJ2-1	-	TRBV30	TGTGCCTGGAGTGGACCGGCTGCCTACAATGAGCAGTTCTTC	CAWSGPAAYNEQFF
-	12	TRBJ1-1	-	TRBV25-1	TGTGCCAGCAGCACAGGGTACGCTGAAGCTTTCTTT	CASSTGYAEAFF
-	18	TRBJ2-6	-	TRBV5-4	TGTGCCAGCAGCTTACCCCCCGCTCCCCACTCTGGGGCCAACGTCCTGACTTTC	CASSLPPAPHSGANVLTF
-	16	TRBJ1-1	-	TRBV19	TGTGCCAGTAGTATGTGGGCCCATCAGCTGAACACTGAAGCTTTCTTT	CASSMWAHQLNTEAFF
-	17	TRBJ2-1	TRBD1	TRBV5-4	TGTGCCAGCAGCCCTGGAGCGGGACAGGGGGTCTACAATGAGCAGTTCTTC	CASSPGAGQGVYNEQFF
-	17	TRBJ2-2	TRBD2	TRBV19	TGTGCCAGTTCCTGGATTCAAGTAGCGGGTCAAACCGGGGAGCTGTTTTTT	CASSWIQVAGQTGELFF
once	14	TRBJ1-1	-	TRBV2	TGTGCCAGCAGTGAGGGGGGATGGGAAACTGAAGCTTTCTTT	CASSEGGWETEAFF
-	14	TRBJ1-2	TRBD1	TRBV5-1	TGCGCCAGCAGCTTGACAGGGGAGGGGTATGGCTACACCTTC	CASSLTGEGYGYTF
-	16	TRBJ2-2	-	TRBV4-3	TGCGCCAGCAGCCAAACGGGACTTATGAACACCGGGGAGCTGTTTTTT	CASSQTGLMNTGELFF
-	15	TRBJ1-5	-	TRBV2	TGTGCCAGCCGGGACGCAGGCCCCGTGACTCAGCCCCAGCATTTT	CASRDAGPVTQPQHF
-	17	TRBJ2-7	TRBD1	TRBV7-9	TGTGCCAGCAGCTTTTCGACCGGACAGGCGAAGACCTACGAGCAGTACTTC	CASSFSTGQAKTYEQYF
few	17	TRBJ2-3	-	TRBV4-3	TGCGCCAGCAGCCAAGAAGGGTGGGGGGGCCGGACAGATACGCAGTATTTT	CASSQEGWGGRTDTQYF
-	14	TRBJ1-6	TRBD1	TRBV2	TGTGCCAGCATTCCTGGACAGGGGAATTCACCCCTCCACTTT	CASIPGQGNSPLHF